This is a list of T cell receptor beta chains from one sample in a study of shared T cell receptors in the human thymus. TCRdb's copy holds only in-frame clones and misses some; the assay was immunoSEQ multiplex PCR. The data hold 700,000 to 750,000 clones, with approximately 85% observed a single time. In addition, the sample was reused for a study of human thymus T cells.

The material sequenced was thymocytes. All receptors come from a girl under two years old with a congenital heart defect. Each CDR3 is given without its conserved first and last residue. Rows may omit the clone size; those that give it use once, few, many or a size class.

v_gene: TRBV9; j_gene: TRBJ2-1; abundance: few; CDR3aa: ASSVLAGDSYNEQF
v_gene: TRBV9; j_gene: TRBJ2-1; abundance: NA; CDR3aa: ASSDRGLSYNEQF
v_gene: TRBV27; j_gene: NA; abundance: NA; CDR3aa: ASSSPGHTSPEQY
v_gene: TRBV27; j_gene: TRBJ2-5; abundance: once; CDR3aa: ATTGPVLAGGQETQY
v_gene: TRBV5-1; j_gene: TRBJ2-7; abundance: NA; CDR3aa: ASRGRDRGYEQY
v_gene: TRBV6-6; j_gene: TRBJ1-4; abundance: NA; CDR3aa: ASSPPGVNEKLF
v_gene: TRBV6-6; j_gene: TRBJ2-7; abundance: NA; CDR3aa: ASTLERRLGRDEQY
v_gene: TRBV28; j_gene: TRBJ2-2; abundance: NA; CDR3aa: ASSFEGDTGELF
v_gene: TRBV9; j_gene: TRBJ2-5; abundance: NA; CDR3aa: ASSVGRGRKETQY
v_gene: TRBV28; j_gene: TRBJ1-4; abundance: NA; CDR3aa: ASQGDEKLF
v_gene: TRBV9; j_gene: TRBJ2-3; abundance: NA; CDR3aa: ASDKGEADTQY
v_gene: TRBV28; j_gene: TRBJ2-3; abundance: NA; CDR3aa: ASSLDRPTGTQY
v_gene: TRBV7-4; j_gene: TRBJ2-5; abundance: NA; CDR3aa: ASSWTGDWEETQY
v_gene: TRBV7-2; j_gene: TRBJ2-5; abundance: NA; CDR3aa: ASSLAPRGDKDRGETQY
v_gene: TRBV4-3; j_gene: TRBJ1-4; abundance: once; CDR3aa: ASSQVPEPGNEKLF
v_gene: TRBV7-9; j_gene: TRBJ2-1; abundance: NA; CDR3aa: ASSLESSTSYNEQF
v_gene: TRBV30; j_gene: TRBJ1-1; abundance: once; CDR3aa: AWNGRGPPNTEAF
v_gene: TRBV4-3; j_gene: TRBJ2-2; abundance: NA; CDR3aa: ASSHRLRDRVIGGTGELF
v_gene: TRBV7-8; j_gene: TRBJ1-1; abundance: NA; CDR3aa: ASSLVGPRGMRENTEAF
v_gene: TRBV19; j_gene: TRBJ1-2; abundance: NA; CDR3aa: ASSMAVDYGYT
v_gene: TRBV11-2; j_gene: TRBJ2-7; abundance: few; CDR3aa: ASSPRQGNYEQY
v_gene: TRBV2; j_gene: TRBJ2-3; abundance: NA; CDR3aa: ASSELRERGPNTDTQY
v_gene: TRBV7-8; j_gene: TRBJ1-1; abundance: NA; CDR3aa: ASSLYRGGTEAF
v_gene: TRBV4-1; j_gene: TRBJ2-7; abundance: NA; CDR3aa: ASSQDLAERSYEQY
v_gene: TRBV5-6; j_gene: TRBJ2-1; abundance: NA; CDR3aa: ASSVGQVGNNEQF
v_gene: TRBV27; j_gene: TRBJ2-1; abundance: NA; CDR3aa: ASSLGGAHNEQF
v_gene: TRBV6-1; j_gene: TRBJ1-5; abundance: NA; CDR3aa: ASRPPGTNQPQH
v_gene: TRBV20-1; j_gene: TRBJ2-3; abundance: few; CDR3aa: SARDLDTQY
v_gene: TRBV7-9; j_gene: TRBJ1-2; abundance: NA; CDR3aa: ASSLGREGYT
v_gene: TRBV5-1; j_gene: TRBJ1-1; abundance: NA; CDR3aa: ASSGGDRGVNTEAF
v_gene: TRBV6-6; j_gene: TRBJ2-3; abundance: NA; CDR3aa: ASVDEGTDTQY
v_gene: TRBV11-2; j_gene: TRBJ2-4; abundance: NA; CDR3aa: ASSTFRRAAKNIQY
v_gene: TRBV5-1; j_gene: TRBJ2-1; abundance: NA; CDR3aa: ASSLDPGVGYEQF
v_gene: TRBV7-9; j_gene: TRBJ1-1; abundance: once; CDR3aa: ASSLAAHRRYRNTEAF
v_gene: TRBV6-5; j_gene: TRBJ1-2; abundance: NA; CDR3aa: ASSTPGQFNYGYT
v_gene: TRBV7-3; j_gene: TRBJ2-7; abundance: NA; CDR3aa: ASSLKGIGAHGRGEQY
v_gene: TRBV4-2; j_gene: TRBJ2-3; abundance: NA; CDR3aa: ASSQKAETSGSTDTQY
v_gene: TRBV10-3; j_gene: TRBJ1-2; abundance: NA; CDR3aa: AISDWDKDYGYT
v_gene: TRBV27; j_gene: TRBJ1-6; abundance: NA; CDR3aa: ASSLGTGTKHNSPLH
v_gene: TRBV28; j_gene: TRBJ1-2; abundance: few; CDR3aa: ASSTPGDYT
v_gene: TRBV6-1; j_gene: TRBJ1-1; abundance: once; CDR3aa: ASSPTGPNTEAF
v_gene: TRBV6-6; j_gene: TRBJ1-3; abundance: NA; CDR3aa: ASRPIQGGTGNTIY
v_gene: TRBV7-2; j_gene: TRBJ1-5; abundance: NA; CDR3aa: ASSLRGRDQPQH
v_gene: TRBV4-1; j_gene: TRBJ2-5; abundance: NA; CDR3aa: ASSPTEVAGHIHETQY